This T cell receptor (beta chain) was identified during a study of graft-versus-host responses after intestinal transplantation. Overall study: The transplants performed in recipients were multivisceral, liver-intestinal, or isolated intestinal. Every recipient underwent anti-thymocyte globulin induction, then tacrolimus and steroids for 3 to 4 years. General observations from the study: In recipient marrow, GvH clones were found, and some appeared first in ileum or blood.

Only in-frame clones appear in the TCRdb table, and some are missing; sequencing was by immunoSEQ multiplex PCR. This sample carries approximately 58,000 clones, roughly 89% of them seen once, and the ten largest clones take roughly 1.5%. Turning to this clone: Its specificity is unknown.

CDR3 length: 12 amino acids. Germline V CDR1 and CDR2: MNHEY, SMNVEV (reference sequence). V lost 3 bases and J 6 bases, leaving 8 bases between the germline ends. The sample consisted of PBMCs, taken 26 days after transplant. This receptor was identified in a human patient who received an intestinal transplant, so some T cells may come from the graft donor. The rearrangement uses TRBV27 and TRBJ1-1, with D unclear. The CDR3 nucleotides read TGTGCCAGCAGTTTCATCGGGGCTGAAGCTTTCTTT. Residues: CASSFIGAEAFF.